This note documents a single T cell receptor beta chain sequence. Other nucleotide sequences in the sample specify the same CDR3. This entry belongs to a study of sequential checkpoint blockade in melanoma. Data came from immunoSEQ multiplex PCR; TCRdb stores just in-frame clones and leaves some out. The sample lists 25,000 to 30,000 clones; 83% were seen once. This CDR3 contains 13 residues. CDR1 and CDR2 from the germline V gene are ENHRY and SYGVKD. V gave up 4 bases and J gave up 1 base, with 8 bases separating them. Treatment here: randomized to nivolumab then ipilimumab (arm A) or the reverse (arm B).

The specimen was CD8+ T cells sorted from blood (inferred from file names), collected from a patient given nivolumab and ipilimumab in sequence. V gene TRBV10-3 combines with J gene TRBJ2-7; D gene uncertain. The TCR originated in a human donor with melanoma. Here the CDR3 DNA reads TGTGCCATCAGTGGCGACTCATCCTACGAGCAGTACTTC. Amino acids: CAISGDSSYEQYF.